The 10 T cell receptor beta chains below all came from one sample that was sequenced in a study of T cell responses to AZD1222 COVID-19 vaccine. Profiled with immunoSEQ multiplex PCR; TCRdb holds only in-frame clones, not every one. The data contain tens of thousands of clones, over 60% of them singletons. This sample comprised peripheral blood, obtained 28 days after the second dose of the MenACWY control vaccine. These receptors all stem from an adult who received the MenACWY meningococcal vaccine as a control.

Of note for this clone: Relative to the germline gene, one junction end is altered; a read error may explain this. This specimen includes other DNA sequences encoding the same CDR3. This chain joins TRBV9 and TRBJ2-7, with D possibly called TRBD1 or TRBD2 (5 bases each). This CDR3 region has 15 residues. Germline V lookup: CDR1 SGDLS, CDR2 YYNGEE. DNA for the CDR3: TGTGCCAGCAGCGTAGATGAGGGGCCCATCTACGAGCAATACTTC. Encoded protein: CASSVDEGPIYEQYF.

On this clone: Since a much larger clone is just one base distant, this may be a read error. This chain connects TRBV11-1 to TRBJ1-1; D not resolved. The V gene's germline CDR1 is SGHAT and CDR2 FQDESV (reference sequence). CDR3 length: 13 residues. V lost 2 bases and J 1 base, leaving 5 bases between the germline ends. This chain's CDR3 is CASSLKANTEAFF. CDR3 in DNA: TGTGCCAGCAGCTTAAAAGCGAACACTGAAGCTTTCTTT. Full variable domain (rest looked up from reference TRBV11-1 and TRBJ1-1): EAEVAQSPRYKITEKSQAVAFWCDPISGHATLYWYRQILGQGPELLVQFQDESVVDDSQLPKDRFSAERLKGVDSTLKIQPAELGDSAMYLCASSLKANTEAFFGQGTRLTVV.

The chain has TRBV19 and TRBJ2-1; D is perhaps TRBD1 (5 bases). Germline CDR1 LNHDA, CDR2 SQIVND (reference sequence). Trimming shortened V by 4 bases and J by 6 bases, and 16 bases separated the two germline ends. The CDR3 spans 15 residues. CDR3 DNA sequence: TGTGCCAGTAGTAGTCGCAGGGTCACGGGCAATGAGCAGTTCTTC. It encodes CASSSRRVTGNEQFF.

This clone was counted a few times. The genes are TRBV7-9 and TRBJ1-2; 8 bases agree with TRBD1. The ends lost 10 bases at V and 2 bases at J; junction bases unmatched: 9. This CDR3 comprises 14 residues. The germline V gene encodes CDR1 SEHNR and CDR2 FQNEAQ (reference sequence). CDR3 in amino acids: CATPGGQGNYGYTF. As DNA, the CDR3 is TGTGCCACCCCTGGCGGACAGGGAAACTATGGCTACACCTTC. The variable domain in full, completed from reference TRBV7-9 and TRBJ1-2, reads DTGVSQNPRHKITKRGQNVTFRCDPISEHNRLYWYRQTLGQGPEFLTYFQNEAQLEKSRLLSDRFSAERPKGSFSTLEIQRTEQGDSAMYLCATPGGQGNYGYTFGSGTRLTVV.

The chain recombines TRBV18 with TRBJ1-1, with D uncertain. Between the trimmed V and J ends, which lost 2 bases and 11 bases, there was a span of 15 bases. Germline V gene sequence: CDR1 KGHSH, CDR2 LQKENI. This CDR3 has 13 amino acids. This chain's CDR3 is CASSPSLLQWAFF. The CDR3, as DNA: TGTGCCAGCTCACCATCACTCCTCCAGTGGGCTTTCTTT.

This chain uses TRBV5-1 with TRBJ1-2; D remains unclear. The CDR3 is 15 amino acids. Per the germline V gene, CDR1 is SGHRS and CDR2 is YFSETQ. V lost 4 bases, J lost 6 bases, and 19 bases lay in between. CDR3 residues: CASSPGGRVENGYTF. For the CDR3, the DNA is TGCGCCAGCAGCCCGGGCGGACGGGTGGAGAATGGCTACACCTTC.

DNA for the CDR3: TGCGCCAGCAGCCAAGGAGTTAGCGAGACCTACAATGAGCAGTTCTTC. Translated: CASSQGVSETYNEQFF. This chain links TRBV4-3 with TRBJ2-1; D may be TRBD2 (5 bases). The CDR3 has 16 amino acids. Trimming removed 1 base from V and 2 bases from J, with 12 bases in between. Germline V gives CDR1 LGHNA, CDR2 YSLEER.

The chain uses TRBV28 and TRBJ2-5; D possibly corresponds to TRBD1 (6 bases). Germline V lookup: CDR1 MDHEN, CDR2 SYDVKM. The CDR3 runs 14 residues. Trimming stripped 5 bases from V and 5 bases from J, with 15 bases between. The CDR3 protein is CASSLTTGLETQYF. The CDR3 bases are TGTGCCAGCAGTCTTACCACAGGGTTGGAGACCCAGTACTTC. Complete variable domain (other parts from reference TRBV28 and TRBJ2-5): DVKVTQSSRYLVKRTGEKVFLECVQDMDHENMFWYRQDPGLGLRLIYFSYDVKMKEKGDIPEGYSVSREKKERFSLILESASTNQTSMYLCASSLTTGLETQYFGPGTRLLVL.

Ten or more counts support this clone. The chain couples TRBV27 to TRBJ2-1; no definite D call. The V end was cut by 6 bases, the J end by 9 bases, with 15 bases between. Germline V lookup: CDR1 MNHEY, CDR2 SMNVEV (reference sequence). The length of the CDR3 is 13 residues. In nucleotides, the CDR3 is TGTGCCAGCAGCCACACATCGGCTGGTGAGCAGTTCTTC. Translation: CASSHTSAGEQFF.

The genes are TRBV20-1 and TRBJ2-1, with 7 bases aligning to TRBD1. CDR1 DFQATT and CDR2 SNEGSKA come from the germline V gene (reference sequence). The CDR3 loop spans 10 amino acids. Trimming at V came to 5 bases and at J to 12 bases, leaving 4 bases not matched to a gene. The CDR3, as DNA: TGCAGTGCTTACAGGGGTAGGCAGTTCTTC. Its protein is CSAYRGRQFF.